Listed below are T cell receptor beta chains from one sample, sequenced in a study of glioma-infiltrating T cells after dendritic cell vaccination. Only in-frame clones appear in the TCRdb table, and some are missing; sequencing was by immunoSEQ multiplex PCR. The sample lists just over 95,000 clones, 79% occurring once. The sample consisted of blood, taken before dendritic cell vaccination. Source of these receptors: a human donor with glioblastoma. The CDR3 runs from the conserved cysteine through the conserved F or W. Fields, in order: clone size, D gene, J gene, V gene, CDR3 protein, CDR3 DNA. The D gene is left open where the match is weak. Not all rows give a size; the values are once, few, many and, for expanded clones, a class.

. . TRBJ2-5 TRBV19 CASSIEASSGETQYF TGTGCCAGTAGTATAGAGGCTAGCTCGGGGGAGACCCAGTACTTC
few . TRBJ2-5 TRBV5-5 CASSLTSFETQYF TGTGCCAGCAGCTTAACTAGTTTTGAGACCCAGTACTTC
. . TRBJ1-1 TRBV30 CAWSWGVNTEAFF TGTGCCTGGAGTTGGGGAGTGAACACTGAAGCTTTCTTT
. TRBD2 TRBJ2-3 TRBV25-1 CASSSLAGGSDTQYF TGTGCCAGCAGTTCACTAGCGGGAGGGTCCGATACGCAGTATTTT
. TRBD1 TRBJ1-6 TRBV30 CAWNPGQGFSPLHF TGTGCCTGGAACCCGGGACAGGGATTTTCACCCCTCCACTTT
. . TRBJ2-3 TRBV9 CASSLRTDGTDTQYF TGTGCCAGCAGCTTACGGACAGACGGCACAGATACGCAGTATTTT
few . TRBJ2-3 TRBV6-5 CASSPLASSTDTQYF TGTGCCAGCAGCCCTCTAGCCTCCAGCACAGATACGCAGTATTTT
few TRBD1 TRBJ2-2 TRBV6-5 CASRTGFAAGELFF TGTGCCAGCAGGACAGGGTTTGCGGCCGGGGAGCTGTTTTTT
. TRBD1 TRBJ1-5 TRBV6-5 CASSLTGGSNQPQHF TGTGCCAGCAGTCTTACAGGGGGTAGCAATCAGCCCCAGCATTTT
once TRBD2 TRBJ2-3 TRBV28 CASSFPGTSGSQYF TGTGCCAGCAGTTTCCCGGGGACTAGCGGATCGCAGTATTTT
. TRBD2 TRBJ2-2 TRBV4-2 CASSRGGGRENTGELFF TGTGCCAGCAGCCGAGGGGGCGGGAGGGAAAACACCGGGGAGCTGTTTTTT
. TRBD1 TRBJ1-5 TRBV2 CASRVDRGSQPQHF TGTGCCAGCAGGGTCGACAGGGGAAGTCAGCCCCAGCATTTT
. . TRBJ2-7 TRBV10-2 CASAETETYEQYF TGCGCCAGCGCCGAGACAGAGACCTACGAGCAGTACTTC
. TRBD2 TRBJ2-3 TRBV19 CASSILAVDQDTQYF TGTGCCAGTAGTATCCTAGCGGTGGATCAAGATACGCAGTATTTT
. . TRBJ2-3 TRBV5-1 CASSLHTDTQYF TGCGCCAGCAGCTTACACACAGATACGCAGTATTTT
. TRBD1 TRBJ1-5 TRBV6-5 CASSPRDSSNQPQHF TGTGCCAGCAGTCCGCGGGACAGTAGCAATCAGCCCCAGCATTTT
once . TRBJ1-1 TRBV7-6 CASSLGVMGRDTEAFF TGTGCCAGCAGCTTAGGGGTTATGGGGCGAGACACTGAAGCTTTCTTT
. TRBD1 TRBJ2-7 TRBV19 CASSPGQTYEQYF TGTGCCAGTAGTCCGGGACAGACCTACGAGCAGTACTTC
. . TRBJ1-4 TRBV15 CATSSRNRFPNEKLFF TGTGCCACCAGCAGTCGAAACAGGTTCCCAAATGAAAAACTGTTTTTT
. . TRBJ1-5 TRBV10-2 CASSAAGGNQPQHF TGCGCCAGCAGTGCGGCAGGGGGCAATCAGCCCCAGCATTTT
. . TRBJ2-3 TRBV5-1 CASSPDLGTDTQYF TGCGCCAGCAGCCCAGATCTCGGCACAGATACGCAGTATTTT
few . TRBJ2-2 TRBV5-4 CASSTMTSTTGELFF TGTGCCAGCAGCACCATGACTAGTACCACCGGGGAGCTGTTTTTT
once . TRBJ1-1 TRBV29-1 CSVSLGGRAEAFF TGCAGCGTTTCCCTCGGGGGGAGGGCTGAAGCTTTCTTT
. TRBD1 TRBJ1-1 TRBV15 CATSNPGQLNTEAFF TGTGCCACCAGCAATCCGGGACAGTTGAACACTGAAGCTTTCTTT
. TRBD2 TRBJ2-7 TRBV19 CASSLLAGDYEQYF TGTGCCAGTAGTCTTCTAGCGGGGGACTACGAGCAGTACTTC
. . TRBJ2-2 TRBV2 CAIRTMNTGELFF TGTGCCATCAGGACAATGAACACCGGGGAGCTGTTTTTT
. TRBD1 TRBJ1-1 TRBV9 CASSGLDRVFWNTEAFF TGTGCCAGCAGCGGACTCGACAGGGTCTTTTGGAACACTGAAGCTTTCTTT
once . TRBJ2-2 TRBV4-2 CASSQERFTGELFF TGTGCCAGCAGCCAAGAGCGGTTCACCGGGGAGCTGTTTTTT